This TCR beta chain was obtained from a study of identical twins. Study-level results: Insertions were reduced in abundant cord blood beta clonotypes but not in memory repertoires. Researchers caution that invariant MAIT and iNKT cells could partly confound zero-insertion analyses. Researchers reported weaker excess twin sharing in beta out-of-frame sequences.

The CDR3 length is 19 residues. The V end lost 1 base, the J end lost 1 base, and 20 bases lay between the germline ends. The germline CDR1 and CDR2 sequences are MGHRA and YSYEKL. This clonotype has just a few counts. Its matching antigen is unknown. TCRdb reprocessed the 5' RACE reads via MiXCR and lists one record per CDR3 protein. The sample gives 420,000 or so distinct CDR3 sequences, 18% of which show up once; 9% to 15% is in the top ten. This TCR was recovered from a man over 45 in good health. Sequencing was carried out using naive T cells sorted from blood. The chain links TRBV4-1 to TRBJ1-3, with D tentatively TRBD1 (6 bases). The CDR3 here is CASSQVLRDTRASGNTIYF. The CDR3 region has the DNA TGCGCCAGCAGCCAAGTTTTACGGGACACGAGGGCGTCTGGAAACACCATATATTTT.